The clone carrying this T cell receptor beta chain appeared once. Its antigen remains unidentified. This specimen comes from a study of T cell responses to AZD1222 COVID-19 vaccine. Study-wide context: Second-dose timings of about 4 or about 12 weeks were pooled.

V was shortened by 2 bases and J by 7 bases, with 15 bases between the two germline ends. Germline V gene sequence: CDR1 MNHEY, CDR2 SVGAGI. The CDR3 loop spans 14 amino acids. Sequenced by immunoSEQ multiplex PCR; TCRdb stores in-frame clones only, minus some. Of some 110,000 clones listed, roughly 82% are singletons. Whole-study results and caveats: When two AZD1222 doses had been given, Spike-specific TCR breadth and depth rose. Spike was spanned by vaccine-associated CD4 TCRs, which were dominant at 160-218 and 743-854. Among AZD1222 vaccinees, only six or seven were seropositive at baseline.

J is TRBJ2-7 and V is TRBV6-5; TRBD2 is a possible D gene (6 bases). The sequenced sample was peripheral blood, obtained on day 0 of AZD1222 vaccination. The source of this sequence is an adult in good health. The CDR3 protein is CASSYGTDFGEQYF. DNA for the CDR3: TGTGCCAGCAGTTACGGGACTGATTTTGGGGAGCAGTACTTC.